Below are 29 T cell receptor beta chains sequenced from a single sample in a study of immune cell composition in non-small cell lung cancer. Data came from immunoSEQ multiplex PCR; TCRdb stores just in-frame clones and leaves some out. The table shows roughly 3,700 clones, with 65% to 70% occurring only once. Sequenced material: lung tumor tissue. These receptors originate from a human donor with non-small cell lung cancer.

The V call is TRBV6-5, the J call TRBJ1-2, with unresolved D. Germline V lookup: CDR1 MNHEY, CDR2 SVGAGI. This CDR3 has 13 residues. Trimming left V 0 bases short and J 5 bases short, with 7 bases between. CDR3 region: CASSYSGVYGYTF. The CDR3 DNA follows: TGTGCCAGCAGTTACTCGGGAGTATATGGCTACACCTTC.

This clone ranks as large. V gene TRBV28 combines with J gene TRBJ2-7, with 7 bases lining up with TRBD2. J gave up 3 bases and V 3 bases, and 8 bases lay outside the gene matches. CDR1 is MDHEN and CDR2 is SYDVKM in the germline V gene. This CDR3 contains 15 residues. Written as DNA, the CDR3 is TGTGCCAGCAGTTTGATGGGGGAGGGAAACTACGAGCAGTACTTC. This gives the protein CASSLMGEGNYEQYF. The whole variable domain, filled in from reference TRBV28 and TRBJ2-7, reads DVKVTQSSRYLVKRTGEKVFLECVQDMDHENMFWYRQDPGLGLRLIYFSYDVKMKEKGDIPEGYSVSREKKERFSLILESASTNQTSMYLCASSLMGEGNYEQYFGPGTRLTVT.

This clone came up once. The chain combines TRBV18 with TRBJ2-3; no firm D call. CDR1 and CDR2 from the germline V gene are KGHSH and LQKENI. V lost 5 bases to trimming and J lost 1 base, with 13 bases between them. The CDR3 covers 15 residues. The CDR3 coding sequence is TGTGCCAGCTCATCTAATTTGGCGGGCACAGATACGCAGTATTTT. It yields the protein CASSSNLAGTDTQYF.

The genes are TRBV6-1 and TRBJ1-5; weak D call: TRBD1 (6 bases). CDR3 length: 15 amino acids. V lost 9 bases and J 4 bases, leaving 19 bases between the germline ends. Looked up from germline, CDR1 is MNHNS and CDR2 is SASEGT. CDR3 nucleotide sequence: TGTGCCAGTAAACGGAGCAGGGGTGGAAATCAGCCCCAGCATTTT. It codes for CASKRSRGGNQPQHF.

This sequence joins TRBV2 and TRBJ1-5, with a possible D match to TRBD1 (6 bases). The CDR3 consists of 15 residues. CDR1 SNHLY and CDR2 FYNNEI come from the germline V gene. With 6 bases removed from V and 7 bases from J, the gap between germline ends came to 19 bases. CDR3 DNA: TGTGCCAGCAGCTACCGGGACACCGTGGGCCAGCCCCAGCATTTT. It translates to CASSYRDTVGQPQHF.

The chain links TRBV19 to TRBJ1-1; TRBD1 matches 9 bases. V dropped 5 bases and J dropped 4; count of bases not matched to a gene: 5. The CDR3 is made up of 14 amino acids. Germline V gene sequence: CDR1 LNHDA, CDR2 SQIVND (reference sequence). The CDR3 reads CASSSQGAGTEAFF. In DNA, the CDR3 is TGTGCCAGTAGTTCACAGGGGGCTGGCACTGAAGCTTTCTTT.

This chain connects TRBV7-9 to TRBJ1-5, with D possibly matching TRBD1 (6 bases). V lost 1 base and J lost 3, with 10 bases in between. CDR3 size: 15 residues. Germline V lookup: CDR1 SEHNR, CDR2 FQNEAQ (reference sequence). This chain's CDR3 is CASSLVTGTNQPQHF. In nucleotides, the CDR3 is TGTGCCAGCAGCTTAGTTACAGGGACCAATCAGCCCCAGCATTTT.

This clone was counted only a few times. The V gene is TRBV18, the J gene TRBJ1-6; 9 nucleotides agree with TRBD1. The germline CDR1 and CDR2 sequences are KGHSH and LQKENI. J was trimmed by 7 bases and V by 0 bases; bases with no gene match: 1. There are 15 residues in the CDR3. CDR3 sequence (DNA): TGTGCCAGCTCACCACCTGGACAGGGGAATTCACCCCTCCACTTT. It codes for CASSPPGQGNSPLHF.

The chain links TRBV7-2 to TRBJ2-3; D ambiguous. CDR3 size: 14 residues. Germline V lookup: CDR1 SGHTA, CDR2 FQGNSA. V was cut by 4 bases and J by 1 base, with 9 bases left in between. The CDR3 region is CASSSYSRTDTQYF. CDR3 DNA: TGTGCCAGCAGCTCTTACTCTCGCACAGATACGCAGTATTTT. Complete variable domain (other parts from reference TRBV7-2 and TRBJ2-3): GAGVSQSPSNKVTEKGKDVELRCDPISGHTALYWYRQSLGQGLEFLIYFQGNSAPDKSGLPSDRFSAERTGGSVSTLTIQRTQQEDSAVYLCASSSYSRTDTQYFGPGTRLTVL.

The chain joins TRBV7-8 to TRBJ1-2; D uncertain. The V and J ends lost 5 bases and 0 bases respectively, with 7 bases between them. Germline V gene sequence: CDR1 SGHVS, CDR2 FQNEAQ. The length of the CDR3 is 13 residues. The CDR3 DNA reads TGTGCCAGCAGCCGCGGGGCTAACTATGGCTACACCTTC. Amino acid sequence: CASSRGANYGYTF.

The chain recombines TRBV29-1 with TRBJ2-7; 8 nucleotides line up with TRBD2. Per germline, CDR1 SQVTM and CDR2 ANQGSEA. J was trimmed by 1 base and V by 6 bases; bases with no gene match: 2. The CDR3 extends over 12 amino acids. CDR3 coding DNA: TGCAGCGTCGGGACTAGTTCCTACGAGCAGTACTTC. It codes for CSVGTSSYEQYF.

The chain links TRBV4-3 to TRBJ1-2, with D uncertain. Trimming pared 1 base from V and 5 bases from J, leaving 11 bases between. CDR1 is LGHNA, CDR2 YSLEER, per germline. The length of the CDR3 is 14 residues. DNA of the CDR3: TGCGCCAGCAGCCAAGCGAGGGCGGGATATGGCTACACCTTC. Translated, it gives CASSQARAGYGYTF.

This clone was observed a few times. This chain joins TRBV7-2 and TRBJ2-1; TRBD2 agrees at 14 bases. CDR1 is SGHTA, CDR2 FQGNSA, per germline. The V segment lost 6 bases and the J segment 4 bases; nucleotides outside the gene matches: 8. CDR3 length: 17 amino acids. The DNA for the CDR3 is TGTGCCAGCAGATTTGGGACTAGCGGGAGTCCTTACAATGAGCAGTTCTTC. Encoded protein: CASRFGTSGSPYNEQFF.

The chain has TRBV9 and TRBJ1-3; possibly TRBD1 for D (5 bases). Trimming took 0 bases from V and 4 from J, leaving 11 bases between them. The CDR3 is 15 residues long. Germline values: CDR1 SGDLS, CDR2 YYNGEE. CDR3 in DNA: TGTGCCAGCAGCGTAGTGCCCAGGGTGGGAAACACCATATATTTT. Amino acid sequence: CASSVVPRVGNTIYF.

Judged by abundance, this clone is medium-sized (0.01 to 0.1%). V gene TRBV4-2 combines with J gene TRBJ1-3; tentatively, D is TRBD1 (5 bases). CDR1 and CDR2 from the germline V gene are LGHNA and YNFKEQ. The V end was cut by 1 base, the J end by 0 bases, with 19 bases between. The length of the CDR3 is 19 residues. The DNA of the CDR3 is TGTGCCAGCAGCCAAGCCGGGCCCGGGACTTCATACTCTGGAAACACCATATATTTT. As protein: CASSQAGPGTSYSGNTIYF.

As for this clone: Its ends do not fully match the called genes, so a read error is possible. The CDR3 loop reads CASSLSGGRGDTQYF. In DNA form, the CDR3 reads TGTGCTAGCAGCTTATCAGGGGGACGTGGAGATACGCAGTATTTT. The chain joins TRBV7-7 to TRBJ2-3, with 7 positions matching TRBD1. Germline V CDR1 and CDR2: SSHAT, FNYEAQ (reference sequence). The CDR3 length is 15 residues.

The CDR3 nucleotides read TGTGCCAGCAGTTCCATAACCGACAGCGCCTACGAGCAGTACTTC. Its translation is CASSSITDSAYEQYF. J is TRBJ2-7 and V is TRBV27; D is perhaps TRBD1 (5 bases). CDR1 is MNHEY and CDR2 is SMNVEV in the germline V gene (reference sequence). Trimming took off 4 bases at V and 2 bases at J, with 15 bases between the two ends. The CDR3 is 15 amino acids.

In this sample, this clone is medium-sized. The V call is TRBV7-9, the J call TRBJ2-1; 7 bases align to TRBD1. Germline V gene sequence: CDR1 SEHNR, CDR2 FQNEAQ (reference sequence). The V segment lost 4 bases and the J segment 2 bases; nucleotides outside the gene matches: 11. CDR3 length equals 17 residues. In DNA form, the CDR3 reads TGTGCCAGCAGCTCCCCTAAGGCAGGGGGACCCTACAATGAGCAGTTCTTC. Amino acid sequence: CASSSPKAGGPYNEQFF.

The chain links TRBV6-5 to TRBJ2-7; TRBD2 matches 12 bases. The CDR3 has 13 amino acids. The V gene's germline CDR1 is MNHEY and CDR2 SVGAGI. The V segment lost 8 bases and the J segment 9 bases; nucleotides outside the gene matches: 8. CDR3 sequence (DNA): TGTGCCAGCGGGACTAGCGGGTACCTTGGGCAGTACTTC. It encodes CASGTSGYLGQYF.

This chain links TRBV7-6 with TRBJ1-1; a possible D gene is TRBD1 (5 bases). The length of the CDR3 is 15 residues. Trimming removed 5 bases at V and 4 bases at J, with 17 bases between. Germline loops: CDR1 SGHVS, CDR2 FNYEAQ. CDR3 sequence: CASSLVAGRTTEAFF. The CDR3 region has the DNA TGTGCCAGCAGCCTGGTGGCGGGGCGGACCACTGAAGCTTTCTTT.

This chain connects TRBV5-4 to TRBJ2-1, with 15 bases lining up with TRBD2. This CDR3 region has 17 residues. The germline gives CDR1 SGHNT, CDR2 YYREEE (reference sequence). V was clipped by 0 bases and J by 5 bases; unmatched bases: 3. The CDR3 protein is CASSLERTSGRDNEQFF. The CDR3 nucleotides read TGTGCCAGCAGCTTGGAGAGGACTAGCGGGAGGGACAATGAGCAGTTCTTC.

This clone showed up just a few times. This chain links TRBV7-8 with TRBJ1-2; D unclear. Germline assignment: CDR1 SGHVS and CDR2 FQNEAQ. This CDR3 region has 13 residues. V was pared by 5 bases and J by 3 bases, with 10 bases between. CDR3 protein: CASSPTRDYGYTF. CDR3 DNA sequence: TGTGCCAGCAGCCCGACAAGAGACTATGGCTACACCTTC. The entire variable domain, with the rest obtained from reference TRBV7-8 and TRBJ1-2, is as follows: GAGVSQSPRYKVAKRGQDVALRCDPISGHVSLFWYQQALGQGPEFLTYFQNEAQLDKSGLPSDRFFAERPEGSVSTLKIQRTQQEDSAVYLCASSPTRDYGYTFGSGTRLTVV.

The chain combines TRBV4-3 with TRBJ1-4; D possibly corresponds to TRBD1 (6 bases). V was trimmed by 4 bases and J by 0 bases, leaving 12 bases between them. CDR1 LGHNA and CDR2 YSLEER come from the germline V gene. This CDR3 region has 16 residues. This CDR3 reads CASSPGHLATNEKLFF. Written as DNA, the CDR3 is TGCGCCAGCAGCCCGGGACACCTCGCAACTAATGAAAAACTGTTTTTT.

V usage is TRBV29-1 and J usage is TRBJ1-1, with 7 bases aligning to TRBD1. CDR3 length equals 14 residues. V lost 1 base to trimming and J lost 5 bases; unmatched junction nucleotides: 7. Germline V gene data show CDR1 as SQVTM and CDR2 as ANQGSEA. The CDR3 here is CSVEVQARGTEAFF. Written as DNA, the CDR3 is TGCAGCGTTGAAGTACAAGCCAGGGGGACTGAAGCTTTCTTT.

The V call is TRBV5-6, the J call TRBJ2-7; D is unresolved. The CDR3 runs 12 residues. Trimming shortened V by 4 bases and J by 4 bases, and 9 bases separated the two germline ends. From germline, CDR1 is SGHDT and CDR2 YYEEEE. The CDR3 DNA follows: TGTGCCAGCAGCATCGACTGGTACGAGCAGTACTTC. Its translation: CASSIDWYEQYF.

The V and J genes are TRBV19 and TRBJ2-5, with a possible D match to TRBD1 (5 bases). Germline CDR1 and CDR2: LNHDA and SQIVND (reference sequence). V was trimmed by 4 bases and J by 2 bases, leaving 11 bases between them. The CDR3 extends over 14 amino acids. CDR3 bases: TGTGCCAGTAGTACCCAGGGCGTACAAGAGACCCAGTACTTC. Translating gives CASSTQGVQETQYF.

The chain recombines TRBV19 with TRBJ1-3; D perhaps matches TRBD1 (6 bases). This CDR3 comprises 15 residues. CDR1 is LNHDA and CDR2 is SQIVND in the germline V gene (reference sequence). Trimming stripped 3 bases from V and 0 bases from J, with 9 bases between. The CDR3 spells CASSMGTISGNTIYF. The CDR3 coding sequence is TGTGCCAGTAGTATGGGGACAATCTCTGGAAACACCATATATTTT.

The V gene is TRBV28, the J gene TRBJ2-7; TRBD2 matches at 9 bases. The CDR3 is 15 residues long. From germline, CDR1 is MDHEN and CDR2 SYDVKM. With 10 bases clipped from V and 7 bases from J, the junction kept 17 bases outside the gene matches. This CDR3 is CATQREAPYNGEQYF. CDR3 sequence (DNA): TGTGCCACCCAGCGGGAGGCGCCCTACAATGGGGAGCAGTACTTC.

CDR3 DNA sequence: TGCGCCAGCAGCCTAGGGTCCTCCGGGGATGAAAAACTGTTTTTT. This encodes CASSLGSSGDEKLFF. The V and J genes are TRBV5-1 and TRBJ1-4, with D hard to call. Germline values: CDR1 SGHRS, CDR2 YFSETQ. The ends were cut back, 4 bases at V and 6 bases at J, with 16 bases in the middle. The CDR3 extends over 15 amino acids.